The 26 T cell receptor beta chains below were found in one sample sequenced in a study of shared clonotypes between healthy human individuals. Only CD45RO-negative cells positively selected for CCR7 counted as naive CD8 cells, so terminally differentiated effector memory CD45RA+ cells were excluded. The assay was immunoSEQ multiplex PCR, and TCRdb's table has in-frame clones only and misses some. The table lists around 1.9 million clones, around 93% of them singletons. Input material: naive CD8+ T cells from PBMCs. The receptor set was obtained from a man between 18 and 35 years old in good health. Some clones in this sample may be carry-over from other donors' samples.

This clone has only one observation. The V call is TRBV27, the J call TRBJ1-2, with 9 bases aligning to TRBD1. CDR1 and CDR2 from the germline V gene are MNHEY and SMNVEV (reference sequence). There are 14 residues in the CDR3. J gave up 8 bases and V 5 bases, and 9 bases lay outside the gene matches. In nucleotides, the CDR3 is TGTGCCAGCAGTAACGGGACAGGGCCTTGGGGCTACACCTTC. Translating gives CASSNGTGPWGYTF.

The chain links TRBV2 to TRBJ1-2, with 7 bases matching TRBD1. The CDR3 has 14 amino acids. Germline CDR1 is SNHLY and CDR2 is FYNNEI. V lost 7 bases, J lost 2 bases, and 7 bases stayed unmatched. DNA of the CDR3: TGTGCCAGCAAAAACAGGGGTCCCAACTATGGCTACACCTTC. The encoded protein is CASKNRGPNYGYTF.

CDR3 in amino acids: CASSQMLTGDQPQHF. The CDR3 DNA reads as TGCGCCAGCAGCCAAATGCTGACAGGAGATCAGCCCCAGCATTTT. The V call is TRBV4-3, the J call TRBJ1-5, with D tentatively TRBD1 (6 bases). Germline loops: CDR1 LGHNA, CDR2 YSLEER. The V end was cut by 2 bases, the J end by 5 bases, with 13 bases between. The CDR3 is 15 residues long.

This clone was counted a single time. This sequence joins TRBV6-1 and TRBJ1-5, with unresolved D. CDR1 MNHNS and CDR2 SASEGT come from the germline V gene. CDR3 length equals 14 residues. Between the trimmed V and J ends, which lost 6 bases and 0 bases, there was a span of 9 bases. The CDR3 region is CASRQKYSNQPQHF. CDR3 DNA: TGTGCCAGCAGACAGAAGTATAGCAATCAGCCCCAGCATTTT.

This chain uses TRBV21-1 with TRBJ2-3; whether TRBD2, the table's D call, matches the DNA was not checked. TRBV21-1 is described as a pseudogene. The CDR3 sequence is 15 residues long. The CDR3 loop is CASSGPGEAGNTQYF. As DNA, the CDR3 is TGTGCCAGCAGCGGCCCTGGGGAGGCGGGGAATACGCAGTATTTT.

The rearrangement uses TRBV30 and TRBJ2-1; 13 bases align to TRBD2. This CDR3 is 17 amino acids long. The germline V gene has CDR1 GTSNPN and CDR2 SVGIG (reference sequence). V shed 4 bases, J shed 6 bases, and the junction held 12 bases outside the gene matches. CDR3 sequence reads: CAWTRRPTSGRFNEQFF. CDR3 coding DNA: TGTGCCTGGACAAGAAGACCGACTAGCGGGAGGTTCAATGAGCAGTTCTTC.

The chain is built from TRBV30 and TRBJ1-2; no definite D call. V lost 1 base and J lost 10, with 10 bases in between. The CDR3 contains 11 residues. Per germline, CDR1 GTSNPN and CDR2 SVGIG (reference sequence). The CDR3 protein is CAWSELNYYTF. CDR3 in DNA: TGTGCCTGGAGTGAGCTCAACTACTACACCTTC.

The rearrangement joins TRBV2 to TRBJ1-4; possible D gene TRBD1, 5 bases. The length of the CDR3 is 14 residues. The V end lost 6 bases, the J end lost 5 bases, and 13 bases lay between the germline ends. Germline CDR1 is SNHLY and CDR2 is FYNNEI. CDR3 nucleotides: TGTGCCAGCAGGGGGGACGGATCGAATGAAAAACTGTTTTTT. The encoded protein is CASRGDGSNEKLFF.

The rearrangement joins TRBV2 to TRBJ2-1; D unclear. CDR1 and CDR2 from the germline V gene are SNHLY and FYNNEI. CDR3 length: 12 amino acids. V lost 6 bases and J 7 bases, leaving 10 bases between the germline ends. CDR3 sequence (DNA): TGTGCCAGCAGGATACTCCGAAATGAGCAGTTCTTC. Translated, it gives CASRILRNEQFF.

The V gene is TRBV7-8, the J gene TRBJ1-5; no reliable D call. The germline V gene encodes CDR1 SGHVS and CDR2 FQNEAQ. V was trimmed by 5 bases and J by 4 bases, leaving 15 bases between them. This CDR3 is 15 amino acids long. The CDR3 DNA follows: TGTGCCAGCAGCCCCAGAGCGGGGTTAAATCAGCCCCAGCATTTT. As protein: CASSPRAGLNQPQHF.

This chain connects TRBV6-6 to TRBJ2-5, with 8 positions matching TRBD2. Germline CDR1 is MNHNY and CDR2 is SVGAGI (reference sequence). The CDR3 spans 16 residues. Unmatched junction bases numbered 10, after V lost 5 bases and J lost 2 bases. This chain's CDR3 is CASSPPGGGIQETQYF. CDR3 coding DNA: TGTGCCAGCAGTCCCCCGGGAGGGGGGATTCAAGAGACCCAGTACTTC.

V usage is TRBV4-3 and J usage is TRBJ2-1, with 11 bases identical to TRBD2. The junction had 8 bases not matched to a gene; V was cut back by 4 bases and J by 9 bases. Germline CDR1 is LGHNA and CDR2 is YSLEER. The CDR3 has 15 amino acids. The chain's CDR3 is CASSRVLAGVAEQFF. Here the CDR3 DNA reads TGCGCCAGCAGCCGGGTACTAGCGGGAGTGGCTGAGCAGTTCTTC.

The chain couples TRBV27 to TRBJ2-7, with 10 bases aligning to TRBD1. The CDR3 extends over 15 amino acids. V dropped 5 bases and J dropped 4; count of bases not matched to a gene: 8. The V gene's germline CDR1 is MNHEY and CDR2 SMNVEV (reference sequence). The CDR3 loop reads CASSETWDRGYEQYF. The CDR3 DNA follows: TGTGCCAGCAGTGAAACTTGGGACAGGGGTTACGAGCAGTACTTC.

The chain recombines TRBV2 with TRBJ1-3; 10 bases align to TRBD1. Germline lookup yields CDR1 SNHLY and CDR2 FYNNEI. Germline trimming cut 11 bases from V and 4 bases from J; bases unmatched to any gene: 5. The CDR3 has 13 amino acids. CDR3: CAGDRGRGNTIYF. The DNA of the CDR3 is TGTGCCGGAGACAGGGGGCGCGGAAACACCATATATTTT. The full variable domain, rest sourced from reference TRBV2 and TRBJ1-3, is EPEVTQTPSHQVTQMGQEVILRCVPISNHLYFYWYRQILGQKVEFLVSFYNNEISEKSEIFDDQFSVERPDGSNFTLKIRSTKLEDSAMYFCAGDRGRGNTIYFGEGSWLTVV.

The chain uses TRBV27 and TRBJ2-3, with TRBD2 matching 7 bases. The CDR3 is 18 residues long. The trim removed 3 bases at V and 0 bases at J, leaving 12 bases unmatched. Germline lookup yields CDR1 MNHEY and CDR2 SMNVEV (reference sequence). Here the CDR3 reads CASSFLRLAPSSTDTQYF. CDR3 sequence (DNA): TGTGCCAGCAGTTTTCTGCGACTAGCTCCGTCTAGCACAGATACGCAGTATTTT.

This clone has just a few counts. Other DNA sequences from this sample encode an identical CDR3 as well. The V gene is TRBV11-2, the J gene TRBJ2-2; D may be TRBD1 (6 bases). Looked up from germline, CDR1 is SGHAT and CDR2 is FQNNGV. With 0 bases removed from V and 5 bases from J, the gap between germline ends came to 7 bases. The CDR3 extends over 14 amino acids. The DNA of the CDR3 is TGTGCCAGCAGCTTAGACCAGGGGACCGGGGAGCTGTTTTTT. Its protein product is CASSLDQGTGELFF.

This chain joins TRBV28 and TRBJ2-5; TRBD1 matches 10 bases. The length of the CDR3 is 14 residues. Losses at the gene ends were 6 bases for V and 5 bases for J; bases not matched to a gene: 6. CDR1 and CDR2 from the germline V gene are MDHEN and SYDVKM. The CDR3 is CASRMGQGMETQYF. The CDR3 DNA follows: TGTGCCAGCAGAATGGGACAGGGGATGGAGACCCAGTACTTC.

This clone was observed a handful of times. Other DNA sequences in this sample translate to the same CDR3. This rearrangement joins TRBV5-1 to TRBJ1-1; the D is unclear. V lost 0 bases, J lost 1 base, and 4 bases lay in between. Germline assignment: CDR1 SGHRS and CDR2 YFSETQ. The CDR3 covers 13 residues. CDR3 residues: CASSLETNTEAFF. The CDR3 coding sequence is TGCGCCAGCAGCTTGGAGACGAACACTGAAGCTTTCTTT.

This clone was detected only once. The chain carries TRBV4-1 and TRBJ1-2, with 7 bases identical to TRBD1. CDR3 length equals 14 residues. Looked up from germline, CDR1 is MGHRA and CDR2 is YSYEKL. V lost 1 base, J lost 6 bases, and 5 bases stayed unmatched. Here the CDR3 reads CASSQVGTAHGYTF. CDR3 bases: TGCGCCAGCAGCCAAGTGGGGACAGCCCATGGCTACACCTTC.

Concerning this clone: Other nucleotide sequences in the sample specify the same CDR3. The chain joins TRBV29-1 to TRBJ2-7, with TRBD1 as a possible D gene (6 bases). There are 13 residues in the CDR3. Germline V gene lookup returns CDR1 SQVTM and CDR2 ANQGSEA. V was clipped by 3 bases and J by 0 bases, with 9 bases between them. CDR3 protein: CSVDPGDSYEQYF. CDR3 nucleotide sequence: TGCAGCGTTGATCCAGGGGACTCCTACGAGCAGTACTTC.

The rearrangement links TRBV7-3 to TRBJ2-3; a weak D match, TRBD1 (6 bases). The CDR3 consists of 16 residues. Germline V CDR1 and CDR2: SGHTA, FQGTGA. Trimming took 2 bases from V and 0 from J, leaving 12 bases between them. The CDR3 DNA is TGTGCCAGCAGCTTAGAAGACAGGCTGAGCACAGATACGCAGTATTTT. Protein sequence: CASSLEDRLSTDTQYF.

The J gene is TRBJ2-7, the V gene TRBV5-1, with D possibly being TRBD1 (6 bases). The germline V gene has CDR1 SGHRS and CDR2 YFSETQ. Trimming left V 4 bases short and J 0 bases short, with 14 bases between. The CDR3 spans 15 residues. For the CDR3, the DNA is TGCGCCAGCAGCGTCGGACAGACAGCCTCCTACGAGCAGTACTTC. Residues: CASSVGQTASYEQYF.

The chain employs TRBV2 and TRBJ2-7; 9 nucleotides match TRBD2. This CDR3 is built from 16 residues. Germline CDR1 SNHLY, CDR2 FYNNEI. After removal of 10 bases from V and 7 bases from J, the junction contained 20 bases not matched to a gene. The CDR3 coding sequence is TGTGCCACCCTAGCCGACCCGGCGGGAGGGCTTCGGGAGCAGTACTTC. It specifies CATLADPAGGLREQYF.

CDR3 DNA: TGTGCCAGCAGTGGGAGGGACGGAGCCTACGAGCAGTACTTC. Its protein is CASSGRDGAYEQYF. The chain has TRBV5-8 and TRBJ2-7, with TRBD2 matching 7 bases. CDR3 length equals 14 residues. Germline CDR1 reads SGHTS; CDR2 reads YDEGEE. The junction had 7 bases not matched to a gene; V was cut back by 5 bases and J by 2 bases.

This rearrangement joins TRBV2 to TRBJ2-1; TRBD2 aligns across 7 bases. Germline CDR1 is SNHLY and CDR2 is FYNNEI. CDR3 length: 19 residues. The junction had 14 bases not matched to a gene; V was cut back by 2 bases and J by 1 base. CDR3 loop: CASSELVSGGSRSYNEQFF. CDR3 in DNA: TGTGCCAGCAGTGAATTGGTTTCGGGCGGGAGCCGATCCTACAATGAGCAGTTCTTC.

The V gene is TRBV5-1, the J gene TRBJ2-1; D is possibly TRBD2 (6 bases). The ends were cut back, 4 bases at V and 4 bases at J, with 18 bases in the middle. Germline loops: CDR1 SGHRS, CDR2 YFSETQ. The CDR3 is 16 amino acids. CDR3 in amino acids: CASSQASGEWYNEQFF. The CDR3 bases are TGCGCCAGCAGCCAAGCCTCGGGGGAATGGTACAATGAGCAGTTCTTC.